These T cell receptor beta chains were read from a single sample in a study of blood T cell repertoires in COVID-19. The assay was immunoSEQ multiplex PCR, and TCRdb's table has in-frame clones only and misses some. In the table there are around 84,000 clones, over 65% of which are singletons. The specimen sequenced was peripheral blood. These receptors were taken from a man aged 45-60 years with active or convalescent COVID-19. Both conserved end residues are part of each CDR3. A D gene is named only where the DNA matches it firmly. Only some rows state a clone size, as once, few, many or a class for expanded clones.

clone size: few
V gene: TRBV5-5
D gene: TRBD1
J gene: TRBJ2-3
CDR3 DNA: TGTGCCAGCATCCTGTTAGGGACAGGGGGTGCAGATACGCAGTATTTT
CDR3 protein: CASILLGTGGADTQYF

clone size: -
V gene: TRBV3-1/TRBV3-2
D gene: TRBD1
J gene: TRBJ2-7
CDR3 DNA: TGTGCCAGCAGCCCCCTGACAGGGAGCTACGAGCAGTACTTC
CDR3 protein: CASSPLTGSYEQYF

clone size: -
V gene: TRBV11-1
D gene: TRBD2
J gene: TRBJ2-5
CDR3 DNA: TGTGCCAGCAGCCCACGCCTTCCGGGACTAGAAGAGACCCAGTACTTC
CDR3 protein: CASSPRLPGLEETQYF

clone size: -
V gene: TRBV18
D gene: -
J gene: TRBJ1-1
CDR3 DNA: TGTGCCAGCTCACGGGTTCAGGGACAGAACACTGAAGCTTTCTTT
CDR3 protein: CASSRVQGQNTEAFF

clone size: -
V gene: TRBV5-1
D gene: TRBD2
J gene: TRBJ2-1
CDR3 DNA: TGCGCCAGCAGCTTGGCACCGGGACTAGCGGCCCACAATGAGCAGTTCTTC
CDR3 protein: CASSLAPGLAAHNEQFF

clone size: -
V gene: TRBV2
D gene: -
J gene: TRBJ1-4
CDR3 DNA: TGTGCCAGCAGTGATGAGGGAGTAAAACTGTTTTTT
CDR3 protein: CASSDEGVKLFF

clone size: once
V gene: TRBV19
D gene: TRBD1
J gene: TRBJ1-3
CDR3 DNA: TGTGCCAGTAGGCTACAGGGGATCGGAAACACCATATATTTT
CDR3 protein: CASRLQGIGNTIYF

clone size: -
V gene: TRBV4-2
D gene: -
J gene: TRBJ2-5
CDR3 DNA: TGTGCCAGCTCCGGGATCCGGGAGACCCAGTACTTC
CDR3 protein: CASSGIRETQYF

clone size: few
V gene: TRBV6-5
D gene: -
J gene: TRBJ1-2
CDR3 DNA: TGTGCCAGCAGTTACGCGGGGGAGGCCTATGGCTACACCTTC
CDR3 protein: CASSYAGEAYGYTF

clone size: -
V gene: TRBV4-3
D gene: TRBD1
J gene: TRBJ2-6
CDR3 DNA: TGCGCCAGCAGCCAAGACCCAGGGGGCTCTGGGGCCAACGTCCTGACTTTC
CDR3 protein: CASSQDPGGSGANVLTF

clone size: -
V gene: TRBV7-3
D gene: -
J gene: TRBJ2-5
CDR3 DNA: TGTGCCAGCAGCTTACAGGGGGACCGGGGGGAGACCCAGTACTTC
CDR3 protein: CASSLQGDRGETQYF

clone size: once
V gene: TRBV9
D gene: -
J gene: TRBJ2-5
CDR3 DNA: TGTGCCAGCAGCGTAGCATCAGGGTTGGAGACCCAGTACTTC
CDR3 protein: CASSVASGLETQYF

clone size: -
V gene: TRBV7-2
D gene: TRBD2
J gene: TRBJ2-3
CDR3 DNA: TGTGCCAGCAGCTCGAGCGGGGGACGCACAGATACGCAGTATTTT
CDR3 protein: CASSSSGGRTDTQYF

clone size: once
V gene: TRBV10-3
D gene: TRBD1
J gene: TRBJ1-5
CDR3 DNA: TGTGCCATCAGTCTTGGGACAGATAGCAATCAGCCCCAGCATTTT
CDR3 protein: CAISLGTDSNQPQHF

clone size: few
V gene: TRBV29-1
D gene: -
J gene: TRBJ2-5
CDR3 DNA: TGCAGCGTTGCGGAGACCCAGTACTTC
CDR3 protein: CSVAETQYF

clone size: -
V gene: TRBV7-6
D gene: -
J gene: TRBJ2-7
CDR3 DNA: TGTGCCAGCAGCTTAAGTCGAGGGGGGGACTACGAGCAGTACTTC
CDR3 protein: CASSLSRGGDYEQYF

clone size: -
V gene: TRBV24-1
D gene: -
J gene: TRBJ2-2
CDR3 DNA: TGTGCCACCAGTGATTGGGCAGCCGCGAACACCGGGGAGCTGTTTTTT
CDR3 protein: CATSDWAAANTGELFF

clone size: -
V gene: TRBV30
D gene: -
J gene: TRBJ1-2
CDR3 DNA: TGTGCCTGGAGAGGGGGTGGGACCGACAACTATGGCTACACCTTC
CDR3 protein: CAWRGGGTDNYGYTF

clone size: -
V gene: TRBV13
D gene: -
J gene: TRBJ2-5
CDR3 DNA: TGTGCCAGCAGCCCGACCCGATCGGCGGGGCTCGAGGCCCAGTACTTC
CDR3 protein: CASSPTRSAGLEAQYF

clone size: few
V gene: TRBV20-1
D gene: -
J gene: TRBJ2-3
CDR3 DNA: TGCAGTGCTAGTGCAACTACAGGGTTCACAGATACGCAGTATTTT
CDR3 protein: CSASATTGFTDTQYF

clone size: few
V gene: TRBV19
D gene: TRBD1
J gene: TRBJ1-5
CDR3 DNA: TGTGCCAGTAGTCTCGGGACAGGGTTGGAGCCCCAGCATTTT
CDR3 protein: CASSLGTGLEPQHF

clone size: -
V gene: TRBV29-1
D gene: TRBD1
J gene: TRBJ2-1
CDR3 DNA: TGCAGCGTTTTTGGGGACAGTGTCAATGAGCAGTTCTTC
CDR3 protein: CSVFGDSVNEQFF

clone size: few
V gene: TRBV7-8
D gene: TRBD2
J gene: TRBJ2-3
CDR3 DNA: TGTGCCAGCAGCTCCTACCGACTAGCGGGGTACACAGATACGCAGTATTTT
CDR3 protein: CASSSYRLAGYTDTQYF

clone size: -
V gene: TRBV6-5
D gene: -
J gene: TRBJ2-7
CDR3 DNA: TGTGCCAGCAGCTTACAGGGACCCTACGAGCAGTACTTC
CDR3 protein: CASSLQGPYEQYF

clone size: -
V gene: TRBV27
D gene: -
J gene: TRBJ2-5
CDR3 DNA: TGTGCCAGCAGTTTATTCGGTGGAGCGCGGGAGACCCAGTACTTC
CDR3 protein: CASSLFGGARETQYF

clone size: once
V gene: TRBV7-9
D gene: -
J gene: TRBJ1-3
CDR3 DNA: TGTGCCAGCAGCTTAGATGGCAGGGGAACCCCTGGAAACACCATATATTTT
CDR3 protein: CASSLDGRGTPGNTIYF